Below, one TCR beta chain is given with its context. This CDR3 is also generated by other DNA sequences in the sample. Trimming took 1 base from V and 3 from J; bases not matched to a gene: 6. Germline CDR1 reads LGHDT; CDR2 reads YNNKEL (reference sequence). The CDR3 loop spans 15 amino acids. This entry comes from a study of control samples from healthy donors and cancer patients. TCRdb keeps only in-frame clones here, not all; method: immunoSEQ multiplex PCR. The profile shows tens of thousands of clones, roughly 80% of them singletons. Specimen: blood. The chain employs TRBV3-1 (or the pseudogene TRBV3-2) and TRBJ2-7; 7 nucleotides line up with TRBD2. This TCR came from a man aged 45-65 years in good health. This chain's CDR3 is CASSQAASGNYEQYF. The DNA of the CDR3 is TGTGCCAGCAGCCAAGCGGCTAGCGGAAACTACGAGCAGTACTTC.